Shown below are 25 T cell receptor beta chains from a single sample sequenced in a study of blood T cells in healthy people across ages. Primed by a sample-barcoded 5' primer and a J-beta primer mix, a second PCR proceeded for roughly 6 to 12 cycles. TCRdb processed the 5' RACE reads anew with MiXCR; each CDR3 protein has one entry. The sample contains fewer than 750,000 distinct CDR3 sequences, roughly half of which appear only once. Sequencing input: blood. These receptor sequences come from a woman aged 80 or over in good health.

The V and J genes are TRBV30 and TRBJ1-5; no definite D call. From germline, CDR1 is GTSNPN and CDR2 SVGIG (reference sequence). This CDR3 region has 13 residues. The ends were cut back, 4 bases at V and 0 bases at J, with 7 bases in the middle. CDR3 region: CAWTVNSNQPQHF. In DNA, the CDR3 is TGTGCCTGGACAGTAAATAGCAATCAGCCCCAGCATTTT.

This chain joins TRBV15 and TRBJ2-1; D not certain. The germline CDR1 and CDR2 sequences are LNHNV and YYDKDF (reference sequence). The CDR3 loop spans 16 amino acids. The V gene lost 0 bases and the J gene lost 8 bases, with 17 bases spanning the gap. The CDR3 bases are TGTGCCACCAGCAGAGATCGTGTGCTCGCGAGTCATGAGCAGTTCTTC. Translated, it gives CATSRDRVLASHEQFF.

This clonotype was detected many times. The chain couples TRBV9 to TRBJ2-6, with 7 bases fitting TRBD2. The V gene end was trimmed by 4 bases and the J gene end by 4 bases; junction bases not matched to a gene: 8. The CDR3 totals 16 residues. Germline V gives CDR1 SGDLS, CDR2 YYNGEE. CDR3: CASSRTGGKGANVLTF. The CDR3 DNA is TGTGCCAGCAGCCGTACCGGGGGGAAAGGGGCCAACGTCCTGACTTTC.

The rearrangement joins TRBV12-3 or TRBV12-4 to TRBJ2-3; a possible D gene is TRBD1 (5 bases). The CDR3 extends over 14 amino acids. Trimming took off 3 bases at V and 5 bases at J, with 12 bases between the two ends. For the CDR3, the DNA is TGTGCCAGCAGTTTCGCCCAGGGCAAAGATACGCAGTATTTT. It is translated as CASSFAQGKDTQYF.

This clonotype turned up a few times. This rearrangement joins TRBV4-2 to TRBJ2-2; either TRBD1 or TRBD2 may supply D (5 bases each). The V gene's germline CDR1 is LGHNA and CDR2 YNFKEQ. V lost 3 bases, J lost 5 bases, and 13 bases lay in between. CDR3 length equals 15 residues. The CDR3, as DNA: TGTGCCAGCAGCCACCTCGGGGCGAGGACCGGGGAGCTGTTTTTT. Translated: CASSHLGARTGELFF.

Points on this clonotype: This may stem from a read error, because a much larger clone lies one nucleotide away. The rearrangement joins TRBV2 to TRBJ1-2, with TRBD1 as a possible D gene (5 bases). Germline-derived CDR1 and CDR2 are SNHLY and FYNNEI. The CDR3 sequence is 15 residues long. The CDR3 sequence is CASSYSPGANYGYIF. The CDR3 bases are TGTGCCAGCAGTTATAGCCCTGGGGCTAACTATGGCTACATCTTC. The whole variable domain, filled in from reference TRBV2 and TRBJ1-2, reads EPEVTQTPSHQVTQMGQEVILRCVPISNHLYFYWYRQILGQKVEFLVSFYNNEISEKSEIFDDQFSVERPDGSNFTLKIRSTKLEDSAMYFCASSYSPGANYGYIFGSGTRLTVV.

The CDR3 region has the DNA TGCGCCAGCAGCCATCGGGCAGCGGGGGAGCAGTACTTC. Its protein is CASSHRAAGEQYF. The chain recombines TRBV4-3 with TRBJ2-5; 8 bases agree with TRBD2. The CDR3 runs 13 residues. Losses at the gene ends were 3 bases for V and 11 bases for J; bases not matched to a gene: 8. The V gene's germline CDR1 is LGHNA and CDR2 YSLEER.

To note about this clonotype: The germline gene is not matched at one end of the junction; a read error may be the cause. The chain uses TRBV28 and TRBJ2-5, with 7 bases fitting TRBD2. The V gene's germline CDR1 is MDHEN and CDR2 SYDVKM. CDR3 size: 16 residues. This CDR3 is CASSLFGQGGKETQLF. The DNA for the CDR3 is TGTGCCAGCAGTTTATTCGGCCAGGGAGGGAAGGAGACCCAGTTATTC.

A few counts support this clonotype. The rearrangement links TRBV29-1 to TRBJ1-2, with D unclear. V was clipped by 7 bases and J by 8 bases, with 17 bases between them. Germline CDR1 reads SQVTM; CDR2 reads ANQGSEA. The CDR3 consists of 12 residues. CDR3 protein: CSAAKLSEGYTF. For the CDR3, the DNA is TGCAGCGCCGCCAAACTATCGGAGGGCTACACCTTC. Based on the CDR3 plus reference TRBV29-1 and TRBJ1-2, the full variable domain is SAVISQKPSRDICQRGTSLTIQCQVDSQVTMMFWYRQQPGQSLTLIATANQGSEATYESGFVIDKFPISRPNLTFSTLTVSNMSPEDSSIYLCSAAKLSEGYTFGSGTRLTVV.

V is TRBV9 and J is TRBJ2-1, with 7 positions matching TRBD2. Per germline, CDR1 SGDLS and CDR2 YYNGEE. The V and J ends lost 3 bases and 3 bases, in that order; junction bases with no gene match: 12. The CDR3 runs 17 residues. CDR3: CASSGPPRDYNYNEQFF. CDR3 DNA sequence: TGTGCCAGCAGCGGTCCCCCCCGGGACTACAACTACAATGAGCAGTTCTTC.

Notes on this clonotype: Sequence at one end of the junction differs from germline and may be a read error. The rearrangement uses TRBV29-1 and TRBJ2-1; 7 nucleotides align to TRBD1. Per the germline V gene, CDR1 is SQVTM and CDR2 is ANQGSEA. The CDR3 consists of 15 residues. CDR3 sequence reads: CSGNSPGGVANGQFF. The CDR3 region has the DNA TGCAGCGGAAATTCTCCAGGGGGAGTTGCCAATGGGCAGTTCTTC.

This clonotype was counted a few times. The V gene is TRBV20-1, the J gene TRBJ2-1; 10 bases are shared with TRBD2. The CDR3 has 14 amino acids. Looked up from germline, CDR1 is DFQATT and CDR2 is SNEGSKA (reference sequence). V gave up 6 bases and J gave up 9 bases; unmatched junction bases: 11. The CDR3 loop is CSAPGRAGGIEQFF. Here the CDR3 DNA reads TGCAGTGCCCCCGGACGAGCGGGGGGGATTGAGCAGTTCTTC.

This clonotype was seen more than once but under ten times. V usage is TRBV5-1 and J usage is TRBJ2-3; D gene uncertain. The CDR3 has 14 amino acids. V was shortened by 5 bases and J by 3 bases, with 13 bases between the two germline ends. The V gene's germline CDR1 is SGHRS and CDR2 YFSETQ. The CDR3 nucleotides read TGCGCCAGCAGGTCTACCCAGTGGACAGATACGCAGTATTTT. It codes for CASRSTQWTDTQYF.

This chain uses TRBV7-9 with TRBJ2-7, with D possibly matching TRBD1 (5 bases). The CDR3 sequence is 15 residues long. Germline V lookup: CDR1 SEHNR, CDR2 FQNEAQ (reference sequence). The V and J ends lost 0 bases and 0 bases respectively, with 9 bases between them. The CDR3 DNA follows: TGTGCCAGCAGCTTAGCGCAGGGAATCTCCTACGAGCAGTACTTC. Translating gives CASSLAQGISYEQYF.

This chain uses TRBV10-3 with TRBJ2-7, with TRBD2 identical over 7 bases. V shed 4 bases, J shed 2 bases, and the junction held 11 bases outside the gene matches. The CDR3 contains 16 residues. Germline values: CDR1 ENHRY, CDR2 SYGVKD. CDR3 bases: TGTGCCATCAGTGGCGACGCAAGCGGGAACCCCTACGAGCAGTACTTC. It codes for CAISGDASGNPYEQYF.

The CDR3 spells CSAIRRTGNQPQHF. CDR3 sequence (DNA): TGCAGTGCAATCCGTCGGACAGGCAATCAGCCCCAGCATTTT. The rearrangement uses TRBV20-1 and TRBJ1-5; maybe TRBD1 (6 bases). The V gene lost 6 bases and the J gene lost 2 bases, with 14 bases spanning the gap. The CDR3 is 14 amino acids. Germline CDR1 and CDR2: DFQATT and SNEGSKA (reference sequence).

About this clonotype itself: A much bigger clone sits one base away, suggesting this may be a read error. The rearrangement uses TRBV28 and TRBJ2-3, with D unresolved. Germline V lookup: CDR1 MDHEN, CDR2 SYDVKM. V was clipped by 6 bases and J by 1 base, with 11 bases between them. This CDR3 is built from 14 residues. In DNA, the CDR3 is TGTGCCAGCAGCCTTCTCACTGGCACAGATACGCAGTATTTT. Translating gives CASSLLTGTDTQYF. Drawing the rest from reference TRBV28 and TRBJ2-3, the complete variable domain is DVKVTQSSRYLVKRTGEKVFLECVQDMDHENMFWYRQDPGLGLRLIYFSYDVKMKEKGDIPEGYSVSREKKERFSLILESASTNQTSMYLCASSLLTGTDTQYFGPGTRLTVL.

As DNA, the CDR3 is TGTGCCAGCGGGCGCGGGGTGGTGAACATTCAGTACTTC. As protein: CASGRGVVNIQYF. The chain carries TRBV12-3 or TRBV12-4 and TRBJ2-4, with D perhaps matching TRBD2 (6 bases). The CDR3 runs 13 residues. V was trimmed by 8 bases and J by 7 bases, leaving 15 bases between them.

In DNA, the CDR3 is TGTGCCAGCAGCTCATCTCGGACTGACTCCTACGAGCAGTACTTC. Protein sequence: CASSSSRTDSYEQYF. J is TRBJ2-7 and V is TRBV7-9, with D maybe TRBD2 (5 bases). The germline CDR1 and CDR2 sequences are SEHNR and FQNEAQ (reference sequence). This CDR3 is built from 15 residues. Trimming shortened V by 4 bases and J by 0 bases, and 13 bases separated the two germline ends.

The V call is TRBV5-1, the J call TRBJ1-1; no clear D. The CDR3 consists of 13 residues. Germline CDR1 SGHRS, CDR2 YFSETQ. Trimming took off 7 bases at V and 1 base at J, with 11 bases between the two ends. The CDR3 reads CASFQIENTEAFF. The CDR3 DNA sequence: TGCGCCAGCTTTCAGATTGAGAACACTGAAGCTTTCTTT.

On this clonotype itself: The junction departs from the called germline gene at one end, perhaps through a read error. The rearrangement uses TRBV7-3 and TRBJ2-3, with 8 bases fitting TRBD2. The CDR3 is 15 amino acids. Germline-derived CDR1 and CDR2 are SGHTA and FQGTGA. CDR3 sequence reads: CASSLMGGGIDTPYF. The DNA of the CDR3 is TGTGCCAGCAGCTTAATGGGCGGGGGGATAGATACGCCGTATTTT.

The DNA of the CDR3 is TGTGCCAGCTCACCAAGGCCCCAGGATGGCTACACCTTC. Its translation is CASSPRPQDGYTF. V gene TRBV18 combines with J gene TRBJ1-2; D unclear. The germline CDR1 and CDR2 sequences are KGHSH and LQKENI. The CDR3 has 13 amino acids. V was trimmed by 2 bases and J by 6 bases, leaving 10 bases between them.

The chain combines TRBV6-2 or TRBV6-3 with TRBJ2-5; weak D call: TRBD2 (6 bases). The germline V gene encodes CDR1 MNHEY and CDR2 SVGEGT. The CDR3 totals 12 residues. Trimming left V 4 bases short and J 4 bases short, with 7 bases between. The CDR3 DNA sequence: TGTGCCAGCAGTTGGAGGGGAGAGACCCAGTACTTC. Amino acids: CASSWRGETQYF.

The rearrangement uses TRBV20-1 and TRBJ2-7; D might be TRBD1 or TRBD2, each matching 5 bases. The germline V gene has CDR1 DFQATT and CDR2 SNEGSKA (reference sequence). This CDR3 has 14 residues. V was cut by 3 bases and J by 7 bases, with 19 bases left in between. The CDR3 loop reads CSASAPSRGHEQYF. DNA of the CDR3: TGCAGTGCTAGTGCGCCCTCCCGGGGCCATGAGCAGTACTTC.

The CDR3 region has the DNA TGCAGTGCTAGAGATGTTCGGGCGGGGACCTACGAGCAGTACTTC. It codes for CSARDVRAGTYEQYF. The chain couples TRBV20-1 to TRBJ2-7; D possibly corresponds to TRBD2 (6 bases). V was shortened by 0 bases and J by 2 bases, with 14 bases between the two germline ends. The CDR3 loop spans 15 amino acids. The V gene's germline CDR1 is DFQATT and CDR2 SNEGSKA (reference sequence).